The 20 T cell receptor beta chains listed next were all sequenced from one sample in a study of cytomegalovirus exposure and HLA in healthy donors. PCR involved 60 Vbeta and 13 Jbeta primers. Here immunoSEQ multiplex PCR was the method, and the copy in TCRdb shows in-frame clones only, minus some. The table has about 200,000 clones, about four fifths seen once; the top ten hold 0.098%. The sequenced sample consisted of PBMCs. The receptors come from a boy aged 2-15 years in good health and CMV-seronegative.

J is TRBJ1-5 and V is TRBV7-2, with no clear D. V lost 1 base, J lost 8 bases, and 12 bases lay in between. The germline CDR1 and CDR2 sequences are SGHTA and FQGNSA. The CDR3 sequence is 14 residues long. The CDR3 sequence is CASSLGEGLEPQHF. Here the CDR3 DNA reads TGTGCCAGCAGCTTAGGGGAGGGCTTAGAGCCCCAGCATTTT.

The chain is built from TRBV7-2 and TRBJ2-3; TRBD2 matches 13 bases. Germline CDR1 reads SGHTA; CDR2 reads FQGNSA. The CDR3 spans 14 residues. Germline trimming cut 5 bases from V and 6 bases from J; bases unmatched to any gene: 2. CDR3 coding DNA: TGTGCCAGCAGCCAGGGACTAGCGGGGGATACGCAGTATTTT. It translates to CASSQGLAGDTQYF.

The CDR3 DNA follows: TGTGCCAGCAGCCCCGGACTAGCGGGGGGTTTAAGCTCCTACGAGCAGTACTTC. This translates into CASSPGLAGGLSSYEQYF. The chain employs TRBV7-9 and TRBJ2-7; 14 nucleotides align to TRBD2. Looked up from germline, CDR1 is SEHNR and CDR2 is FQNEAQ (reference sequence). CDR3 size: 18 residues. Trimming cost V 5 bases and J 0 bases; bases outside gene matches: 9.

The V and J genes are TRBV19 and TRBJ1-2; 10 bases are a match to TRBD1. The germline gives CDR1 LNHDA, CDR2 SQIVND (reference sequence). CDR3 length: 14 residues. Trimming removed 7 bases from V and 7 bases from J; junction bases left unmatched: 9. The CDR3 spells CASILAGTGVGYTF. CDR3 sequence (DNA): TGTGCCAGTATCCTCGCCGGGACAGGGGTTGGCTACACCTTC.

The chain combines TRBV5-4 with TRBJ1-2; D is uncertain. There are 12 residues in the CDR3. V was cut by 4 bases and J by 8 bases, with 12 bases left in between. Germline assignment: CDR1 SGHNT and CDR2 YYREEE (reference sequence). The CDR3 is CASSPGVEGYTF. CDR3 sequence (DNA): TGTGCCAGCAGCCCCGGGGTAGAAGGCTACACCTTC.

This chain connects TRBV9 to TRBJ1-2, with D uncertain. Between the trimmed V and J ends, which lost 0 bases and 0 bases, there was a span of 3 bases. This CDR3 spans 13 amino acids. CDR1 is SGDLS and CDR2 is YYNGEE in the germline V gene. CDR3 nucleotides: TGTGCCAGCAGCGTAGTATCTAACTATGGCTACACCTTC. Translating it yields CASSVVSNYGYTF.

This rearrangement joins TRBV11-3 to TRBJ2-7; 7 nucleotides agree with TRBD1. CDR3 length: 15 residues. The J segment lost 3 bases and the V segment lost 3 bases, leaving 8 bases of the junction unmatched. In germline, CDR1 is SGHNT, CDR2 YENEEA. CDR3 region: CASSFRFRDSYEQYF. The CDR3 DNA reads TGTGCCAGCAGCTTCCGTTTCCGGGACAGCTACGAGCAGTACTTC.

The genes are TRBV2 and TRBJ1-3; no firm D call. The V gene's germline CDR1 is SNHLY and CDR2 FYNNEI. The CDR3 spans 13 residues. Trimming took 7 bases from V and 4 from J, leaving 11 bases between them. The CDR3 coding sequence is TGTGCCAGCACCGAAACCGAGGGAAACACCATATATTTT. Protein sequence: CASTETEGNTIYF.

The V and J genes are TRBV7-9 and TRBJ2-5, with no clear D. Germline CDR1 and CDR2: SEHNR and FQNEAQ (reference sequence). Trimming took off 7 bases at V and 0 bases at J, with 15 bases between the two ends. CDR3 length: 15 amino acids. The CDR3 DNA sequence: TGTGCCAGCATCAACCCTGACACGCACCAAGAGACCCAGTACTTC. It is translated as CASINPDTHQETQYF.

The V call is TRBV6-6, the J call TRBJ1-4; possible D gene TRBD1, 5 bases. CDR3 size: 15 residues. V was clipped by 8 bases and J by 0 bases, with 13 bases between them. Per germline, CDR1 MNHNY and CDR2 SVGAGI (reference sequence). DNA of the CDR3: TGTGCCAGCGGAGGGACGGCTGCAACTAATGAAAAACTGTTTTTT. Protein sequence: CASGGTAATNEKLFF.

The chain joins TRBV6-5 to TRBJ1-2; D is ambiguous. This CDR3 has 15 residues. CDR1 MNHEY and CDR2 SVGAGI come from the germline V gene. The V and J ends lost 0 bases and 0 bases respectively, with 8 bases between them. CDR3 DNA sequence: TGTGCCAGCAGTTACTCGGCCATCTCTAACTATGGCTACACCTTC. Residues: CASSYSAISNYGYTF.

The gene calls are TRBV6-1 and TRBJ1-1; D unresolved. Germline V CDR1 and CDR2: MNHNS, SASEGT. V shed 1 base and J shed 0 bases, with 9 bases lying between them. This CDR3 is 15 amino acids long. CDR3 residues: CASSEVGLMNTEAFF. DNA of the CDR3: TGTGCCAGCAGTGAAGTCGGTTTAATGAACACTGAAGCTTTCTTT.

The chain couples TRBV7-2 to TRBJ2-2; D is undetermined. This CDR3 region has 13 residues. Trimming cost V 5 bases and J 2 bases, with 6 bases left between them. The germline gives CDR1 SGHTA, CDR2 FQGNSA. CDR3 in DNA: TGTGCCAGCAGCGGTACTAACACCGGGGAGCTGTTTTTT. The encoded protein is CASSGTNTGELFF.

The gene calls are TRBV5-1 and TRBJ2-5, with TRBD1 matching over 7 bases. Losses at the gene ends were 0 bases for V and 4 bases for J; bases not matched to a gene: 0. Germline V gives CDR1 SGHRS, CDR2 YFSETQ. This CDR3 comprises 13 residues. The CDR3 nucleotides are TGCGCCAGCAGCTTGGACAGGGGAGAGACCCAGTACTTC. Translating it yields CASSLDRGETQYF.

This chain uses TRBV9 with TRBJ1-3, with D uncertain. Germline V CDR1 and CDR2: SGDLS, YYNGEE. The CDR3 totals 15 residues. V was trimmed by 0 bases and J by 0 bases, leaving 7 bases between them. In DNA, the CDR3 is TGTGCCAGCAGCGTAGTGGGGAGCTCTGGAAACACCATATATTTT. Residues: CASSVVGSSGNTIYF.

The genes are TRBV5-6 and TRBJ2-5, with D perhaps TRBD2 (6 bases). This CDR3 has 15 amino acids. The germline V and J ends were trimmed by 0 bases and 9 bases, with 18 bases remaining between them. Germline assignment: CDR1 SGHDT and CDR2 YYEEEE. The CDR3 nucleotides read TGTGCCAGCAGCTTGGCGCCAGGGCCCTGGGAGGCCCAGTACTTC. As protein: CASSLAPGPWEAQYF.

V gene TRBV20-1 combines with J gene TRBJ2-3, with D uncertain. Trimming stripped 8 bases from V and 7 bases from J, with 13 bases between. CDR1 is DFQATT, CDR2 SNEGSKA, per germline (reference sequence). The CDR3 covers 11 residues. CDR3: CSTTAAHTQYF. CDR3 DNA: TGCAGTACCACGGCGGCGCATACGCAGTATTTT.

The rearrangement links TRBV6-1 to TRBJ1-1; a possible D gene is TRBD1 (5 bases). Germline V gene sequence: CDR1 MNHNS, CDR2 SASEGT. V lost 6 bases, J lost 1 base, and 12 bases lay in between. This CDR3 contains 14 residues. As DNA, the CDR3 is TGTGCCAGCAGGTCCGAGACAGAGAACACTGAAGCTTTCTTT. The encoded protein is CASRSETENTEAFF.

This clone was picked up a small number of times. The gene calls are TRBV19 and TRBJ1-2; the match to TRBD1 covers 10 bases. The ends lost 7 bases at V and 8 bases at J; junction bases unmatched: 10. The CDR3 is 14 amino acids. Germline V CDR1 and CDR2: LNHDA, SQIVND (reference sequence). CDR3 nucleotides: TGTGCCAGTACCAGGGACAGGGGTCTTCGAGGCTACACCTTC. Translating gives CASTRDRGLRGYTF. Combining the CDR3 with reference TRBV19 and TRBJ1-2 gives the whole variable domain DGGITQSPKYLFRKEGQNVTLSCEQNLNHDAMYWYRQDPGQGLRLIYYSQIVNDFQKGDIAEGYSVSREKKESFPLTVTSAQKNPTAFYLCASTRDRGLRGYTFGSGTRLTVV.

A remark on this clone: One end of the junction is discordant with germline, which a read error may explain. The same CDR3 is also encoded by other DNA sequences in this sample. V gene TRBV10-3 combines with J gene TRBJ2-7; D is unresolved. The CDR3 extends over 11 amino acids. Looked up from germline, CDR1 is ENHRY and CDR2 is SYGVKD. Written as DNA, the CDR3 is TGTGCCTCTTCTCGGGTCTCCGAGCAGTACTTT. Amino acid sequence: CASSRVSEQYF.